A single TCR beta chain is shown here with its context. These data are taken from a study of blood T cell repertoires in COVID-19. The overall study: COVID-19 samples from acute and convalescent phases originated in the United States, Italy and Spain. In each case, the material was cDNA or gDNA derived from T cells, B-cell-depleted T cells, or PBMCs.

This CDR3 is 16 amino acids long. CDR1 is LGHNT and CDR2 is FRNRAP in the germline V gene. V shed 5 bases and J 5 bases; nucleotides not matched to a gene: 10. As processed by the authors: Nucleated cell counts were estimated from reference gene primer amplification. Data came from immunoSEQ multiplex PCR; TCRdb stores just in-frame clones and leaves some out. The V and J calls and clone size are taken from that table; D and trimming were inferred from the DNA. This sample yields some 160,000 clones, of which more than 65% are seen a single time; 11% belongs to the top ten. This receptor was identified in a man aged 65 to 79 with active or convalescent COVID-19. Material for sequencing was peripheral blood. The rearrangement joins TRBV12-5 to TRBJ2-2; 8 nucleotides align to TRBD1. The DNA for the CDR3 is TGTGCTAGTGGTCCGCCGGACAGGGCGTTTACCGGGGAGCTGTTTTTT. Its translation is CASGPPDRAFTGELFF.